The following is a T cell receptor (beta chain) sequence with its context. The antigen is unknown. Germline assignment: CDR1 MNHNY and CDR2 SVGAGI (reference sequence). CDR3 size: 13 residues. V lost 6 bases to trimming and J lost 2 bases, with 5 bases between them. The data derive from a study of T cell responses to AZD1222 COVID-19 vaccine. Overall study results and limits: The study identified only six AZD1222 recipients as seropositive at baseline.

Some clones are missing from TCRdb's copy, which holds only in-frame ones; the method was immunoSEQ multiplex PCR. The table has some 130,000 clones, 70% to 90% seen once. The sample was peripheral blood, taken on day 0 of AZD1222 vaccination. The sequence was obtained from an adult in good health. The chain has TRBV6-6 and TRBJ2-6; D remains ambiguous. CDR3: CASSRTGANVLTF. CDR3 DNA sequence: TGTGCCAGCAGCCGGACTGGGGCCAACGTCCTGACTTTC.